One and the same sample provided the 4 T cell receptor beta chains below, sequenced in a study of blood T cell repertoires in COVID-19. Sequenced by immunoSEQ multiplex PCR; TCRdb stores in-frame clones only, minus some. Of tens of thousands of clones listed, more than 75% are singletons. Sequenced sample: peripheral blood. These receptors all stem from a man in his sixties with acute or convalescent COVID-19.

The J gene is TRBJ2-5, the V gene TRBV11-2; D might be TRBD1 (6 bases). V was shortened by 2 bases and J by 2 bases, with 12 bases between the two germline ends. The CDR3 extends over 15 amino acids. Germline CDR1 SGHAT, CDR2 FQNNGV. CDR3 in amino acids: CASSLTTGLQETQYF. The CDR3 DNA follows: TGTGCCAGCAGCTTAACGACAGGCCTTCAAGAGACCCAGTACTTC.

V and J are TRBV5-1 and TRBJ2-7; D perhaps matches TRBD1 (5 bases). This CDR3 contains 16 residues. In germline, CDR1 is SGHRS, CDR2 YFSETQ. Deletions cut 3 bases from V and 1 base from J, with 17 bases between. The chain's CDR3 is CASSSSGRARSYEQYF. In DNA form, the CDR3 reads TGCGCCAGCAGCTCCTCGGGCAGGGCGAGATCCTACGAGCAGTACTTC.

The gene calls are TRBV10-3 and TRBJ1-6, with 7 bases that match TRBD1. The CDR3 has 16 amino acids. Germline CDR1 ENHRY, CDR2 SYGVKD. V shed 6 bases, J shed 2 bases, and the junction held 7 bases outside the gene matches. CDR3 in DNA: TGTGCCATCAGCAGAGACAGGGCCGCCTATAATTCACCCCTCCACTTT. As protein: CAISRDRAAYNSPLHF.

This clone was found once. This chain uses TRBV9 with TRBJ1-1; D uncertain. V was cut by 3 bases and J by 10 bases, with 7 bases left in between. The germline V gene encodes CDR1 SGDLS and CDR2 YYNGEE. The CDR3 runs 10 residues. CDR3 residues: CASSGPVAFF. In nucleotides, the CDR3 is TGTGCCAGCAGCGGCCCGGTAGCTTTCTTT.